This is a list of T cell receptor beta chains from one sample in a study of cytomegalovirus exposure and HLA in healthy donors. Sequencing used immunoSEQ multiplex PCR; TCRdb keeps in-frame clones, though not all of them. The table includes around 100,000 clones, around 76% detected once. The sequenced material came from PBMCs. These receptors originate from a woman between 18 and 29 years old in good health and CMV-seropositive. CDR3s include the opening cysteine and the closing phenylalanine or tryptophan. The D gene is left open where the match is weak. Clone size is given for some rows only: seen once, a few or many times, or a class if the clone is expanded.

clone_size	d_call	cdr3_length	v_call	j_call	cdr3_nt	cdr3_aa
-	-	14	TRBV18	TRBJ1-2	TGTGCCAGCTCACCACTTCCCAAGAGCTATGGCTACACCTTC	CASSPLPKSYGYTF
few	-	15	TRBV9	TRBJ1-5	TGTGCCAGCAGCCCGCGTGAAGGGGTAGGTCAGCCCCAGCATTTT	CASSPREGVGQPQHF
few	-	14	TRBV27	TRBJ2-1	TGTGCCAGCAGCTTTAGCCCTTCTTACGATGAGCAGTTCTTC	CASSFSPSYDEQFF
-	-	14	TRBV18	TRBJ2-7	TGTGCCAGCTCACCAAGGAGACAGACCTACGAGCAGTACTTC	CASSPRRQTYEQYF
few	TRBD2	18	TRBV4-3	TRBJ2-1	TGCGCCAGCAGCCCTGATCCAGCGGGAGGGATCCTCTACAATGAGCAGTTCTTC	CASSPDPAGGILYNEQFF
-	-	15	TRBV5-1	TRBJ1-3	TGCGCCAGCAGCCCACAGAGCAACCCTGGAAACACCATATATTTT	CASSPQSNPGNTIYF
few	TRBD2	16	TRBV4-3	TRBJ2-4	TGCGCCAGCAGCCAAGGGACTAGCGGGAGATTAAGCATTCAGTACTTC	CASSQGTSGRLSIQYF
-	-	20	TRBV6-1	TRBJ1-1	-	CASSVVGAWGLGALNTEAFF
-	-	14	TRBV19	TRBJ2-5	TGTGCCAGTAGTATGTTACCAGGGAGGGAGACCCAGTACTTC	CASSMLPGRETQYF
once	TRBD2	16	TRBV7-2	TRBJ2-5	TGTGCCAGCAGCTTAGGAGGGACTAGCGGCCAAGAGACCCAGTACTTC	CASSLGGTSGQETQYF
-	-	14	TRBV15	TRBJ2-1	TGTGCCACCAGCAGAAACAGGGGGGGAAATGAGCAGTTCTTC	CATSRNRGGNEQFF
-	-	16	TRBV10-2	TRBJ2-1	TGCGCCAGCTTCGACCGGGAGGGGGCCTGGGACAATGAGCAGTTCTTC	CASFDREGAWDNEQFF
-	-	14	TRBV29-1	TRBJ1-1	TGCAGCGTTGAACACAGGGATGGGAGCACTGAAGCTTTCTTT	CSVEHRDGSTEAFF
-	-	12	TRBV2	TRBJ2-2	TGTGCCAGCAACAGGAACACCGGGGAGCTGTTTTTT	CASNRNTGELFF
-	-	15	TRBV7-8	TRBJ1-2	TGTGCCAGCAGCTTAGGGGCACCCTTACGTTATGGCTACACCTTC	CASSLGAPLRYGYTF